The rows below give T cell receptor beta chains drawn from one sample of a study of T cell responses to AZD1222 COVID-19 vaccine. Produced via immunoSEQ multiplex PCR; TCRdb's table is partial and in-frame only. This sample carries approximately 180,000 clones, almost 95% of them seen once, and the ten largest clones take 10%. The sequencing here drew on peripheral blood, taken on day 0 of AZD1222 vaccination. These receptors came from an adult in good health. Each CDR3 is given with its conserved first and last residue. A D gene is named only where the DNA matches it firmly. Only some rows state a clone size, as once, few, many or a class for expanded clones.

CDR3 DNA: TGCGCCAGCAGCTTGGAGACTTACACTGAAGCTTTCTTT; CDR3 protein: CASSLETYTEAFF; D gene: -; clone size: -; J gene: TRBJ1-1; V gene: TRBV5-1
CDR3 DNA: TGTGCCACTGCGGTGGGCTTGGGCGACGAGCAGTACTTC; CDR3 protein: CATAVGLGDEQYF; D gene: -; clone size: -; J gene: TRBJ2-7; V gene: TRBV10-3
CDR3 DNA: TGTGCCAGCAGCTTCTCGGGGGCGTTGGACGGGGAGCTGTTTTTT; CDR3 protein: CASSFSGALDGELFF; D gene: -; clone size: -; J gene: TRBJ2-2; V gene: TRBV7-3
CDR3 DNA: TGTGCCAGCAGCCCACCGGAGGGTAATAGATATGGCTACACCTTC; CDR3 protein: CASSPPEGNRYGYTF; D gene: -; clone size: -; J gene: TRBJ1-2; V gene: TRBV5-4
CDR3 DNA: TGTGCCAGTAGTATCTCCGGGACACCGACTTACTCTGGAAACACCATATATTTT; CDR3 protein: CASSISGTPTYSGNTIYF; D gene: -; clone size: -; J gene: TRBJ1-3; V gene: TRBV19
CDR3 DNA: TGTGCCAGCAGTTACGGGGCACCGGACACTGAAGCTTTCTTT; CDR3 protein: CASSYGAPDTEAFF; D gene: -; clone size: -; J gene: TRBJ1-1; V gene: TRBV6-6
CDR3 DNA: TGCGCCACCCGGACAAGGCTGAACACTGAAGCTTTCTTT; CDR3 protein: CATRTRLNTEAFF; D gene: -; clone size: once; J gene: TRBJ1-1; V gene: TRBV4-1
CDR3 DNA: TGTGCCAGCAGTTACTCGCTAGCGGGGGTAAATGAGCAGTTCTTC; CDR3 protein: CASSYSLAGVNEQFF; D gene: TRBD2; clone size: -; J gene: TRBJ2-1; V gene: TRBV6-2/TRBV6-3
CDR3 DNA: TGTGCCAGTAGTTTCCGACAGGGTTTTCGAGAAGCTTTCTTT; CDR3 protein: CASSFRQGFREAFF; D gene: TRBD1; clone size: -; J gene: TRBJ1-1; V gene: TRBV19
CDR3 DNA: TGTGCCAGCAGCTTAGCTTTAGAAGTCGATGAGCAGTTCTTC; CDR3 protein: CASSLALEVDEQFF; D gene: -; clone size: once; J gene: TRBJ2-1; V gene: TRBV11-2
CDR3 DNA: TGTGCCAGCAGCTCCGGACTAGCGGCCACAGATACGCAGTATTTT; CDR3 protein: CASSSGLAATDTQYF; D gene: TRBD2; clone size: -; J gene: TRBJ2-3; V gene: TRBV11-3
CDR3 DNA: TGTGCCAGCTCACGGGGACTAGCGGGATGGGAAGCTACGCAGTATTTT; CDR3 protein: CASSRGLAGWEATQYF; D gene: TRBD2; clone size: -; J gene: TRBJ2-3; V gene: TRBV18
CDR3 DNA: TGCAGCATTCATCGCAGCAACACTGAAGCTTTCTTT; CDR3 protein: CSIHRSNTEAFF; D gene: -; clone size: -; J gene: TRBJ1-1; V gene: TRBV29-1
CDR3 DNA: TGTGCCAGCAACCGTCTAGGCCCTGGGGGGAACACTGAAGCTTTCTTT; CDR3 protein: CASNRLGPGGNTEAFF; D gene: -; clone size: -; J gene: TRBJ1-1; V gene: TRBV28
CDR3 DNA: TGTGCCAGCAGCCCCTCCTCGGACAGCCTCTACACCTTC; CDR3 protein: CASSPSSDSLYTF; D gene: -; clone size: -; J gene: TRBJ1-2; V gene: TRBV11-2
CDR3 DNA: TGTGCCAGCAGCTTAGGAGGGATTAACTATGGCTACACCTTC; CDR3 protein: CASSLGGINYGYTF; D gene: -; clone size: -; J gene: TRBJ1-2; V gene: TRBV7-9
CDR3 DNA: TGTGCCAGCAGCCAAGGGAACAGGATGAACACTGAAGCTTTCTTT; CDR3 protein: CASSQGNRMNTEAFF; D gene: -; clone size: -; J gene: TRBJ1-1; V gene: TRBV3-1/TRBV3-2
CDR3 DNA: TGTGCCAGCAGCGGGGTGGGTGGAAATGAGCAGTTCTTC; CDR3 protein: CASSGVGGNEQFF; D gene: -; clone size: -; J gene: TRBJ2-1; V gene: TRBV7-2
CDR3 DNA: TGTGCCAGCAGCTTAAGGCAGGGGGACTCTGGAAACACCATATATTTT; CDR3 protein: CASSLRQGDSGNTIYF; D gene: TRBD1; clone size: -; J gene: TRBJ1-3; V gene: TRBV11-2
CDR3 DNA: TGTGCCAGCAGTTACTCGGGGAGAAACACTGAAGCTTTCTTT; CDR3 protein: CASSYSGRNTEAFF; D gene: -; clone size: -; J gene: TRBJ1-1; V gene: TRBV6-5
CDR3 DNA: TGTGCCAGCAGCTTGGGTCCGGCCGAGCAGTTCTTC; CDR3 protein: CASSLGPAEQFF; D gene: -; clone size: -; J gene: TRBJ2-1; V gene: TRBV11-2
CDR3 DNA: TGTGCCAGTAGTATAACTAGCGGGAGCAATGAGCAGTTCTTC; CDR3 protein: CASSITSGSNEQFF; D gene: TRBD2; clone size: -; J gene: TRBJ2-1; V gene: TRBV19
CDR3 DNA: TGTGCCAGCAGCTTAGAGATTAGCGTGAACTCCTACGAGCAGTACTTC; CDR3 protein: CASSLEISVNSYEQYF; D gene: -; clone size: -; J gene: TRBJ2-7; V gene: TRBV11-2
CDR3 DNA: TGTGCCAGCACCAGCTCCTACGAGCAGTACTTC; CDR3 protein: CASTSSYEQYF; D gene: -; clone size: -; J gene: TRBJ2-7; V gene: TRBV2
CDR3 DNA: TGTGCCAGTAGTGGGGCCGGGCCCTCTGGGGAGACCCAGTACTTC; CDR3 protein: CASSGAGPSGETQYF; D gene: -; clone size: -; J gene: TRBJ2-5; V gene: TRBV19
CDR3 DNA: TGTGCCAGCAGTCGGAGCTCCTATAATTCACCCCTCCACTTT; CDR3 protein: CASSRSSYNSPLHF; D gene: -; clone size: -; J gene: TRBJ1-6; V gene: TRBV27
CDR3 DNA: TGTGCCATACGGTCCCGGGACAGGGTTGGAGCTTTCTTT; CDR3 protein: CAIRSRDRVGAFF; D gene: TRBD1; clone size: -; J gene: TRBJ1-1; V gene: TRBV10-3
CDR3 DNA: TGTGCCAGCAGTGACAGGGGAGATCAGCCCCAGCATTTT; CDR3 protein: CASSDRGDQPQHF; D gene: TRBD1; clone size: -; J gene: TRBJ1-5; V gene: TRBV28
CDR3 DNA: TGTGCCAGCAGTTCCACCTATCGTCCACTCCCGACTAGCGGGGGGACCTACGAGCAGTACTTC; CDR3 protein: CASSSTYRPLPTSGGTYEQYF; D gene: TRBD2; clone size: -; J gene: TRBJ2-7; V gene: TRBV28
CDR3 DNA: TGTGCCAGCAGTGGCAGGGACAGGGGTTTTTCATCACCCCTCCACTTT; CDR3 protein: CASSGRDRGFSSPLHF; D gene: TRBD1; clone size: -; J gene: TRBJ1-6; V gene: TRBV25-1
CDR3 DNA: TGCAGTGCTAGTCCTCAGGGTTCCGAGCAGTACTTC; CDR3 protein: CSASPQGSEQYF; D gene: -; clone size: -; J gene: TRBJ2-7; V gene: TRBV20-1
CDR3 DNA: TGTGCCAGCAGCCAAGACCCCAAAACATGGGACGGGGGCTATGGCTACACCTTC; CDR3 protein: CASSQDPKTWDGGYGYTF; D gene: -; clone size: -; J gene: TRBJ1-2; V gene: TRBV3-1/TRBV3-2
CDR3 DNA: TGTGCCAGCAGCCCGGACACATTTTCAACTGAAGCTTTCTTT; CDR3 protein: CASSPDTFSTEAFF; D gene: -; clone size: -; J gene: TRBJ1-1; V gene: TRBV9
CDR3 DNA: TGCGCCAGCAGCCAAGATGGTTCCGAAAAACTGTTTTTT; CDR3 protein: CASSQDGSEKLFF; D gene: -; clone size: -; J gene: TRBJ1-4; V gene: TRBV4-1
CDR3 DNA: TGTGCCAGCAGGATCGGGCCGGGTAGGACTGAAGCTTTCTTT; CDR3 protein: CASRIGPGRTEAFF; D gene: -; clone size: -; J gene: TRBJ1-1; V gene: TRBV6-5
CDR3 DNA: TGTGCCAGCAGCGCCGGGACAGGGGGAGGGGGCTACACCTTC; CDR3 protein: CASSAGTGGGGYTF; D gene: TRBD1; clone size: -; J gene: TRBJ1-2; V gene: TRBV28